The clone carrying this T cell receptor beta chain was observed a single time. Original analysis: How many nucleated cells were present was estimated from reference gene primer amplification. The method was immunoSEQ multiplex PCR; TCRdb's version includes in-frame clones alone and lacks a portion of them. V and J calls and clone size are those listed in that table; D and trimming were worked out from the DNA. The table includes nearly 250,000 clones, about 89% detected once. The sample is drawn from a study of blood T cell repertoires in COVID-19. This receptor was obtained from a woman aged 60-70 years who had recovered from COVID-19. The specimen was peripheral blood.

The CDR3 DNA reads as TGTGCCAGCAGCATCCTCGGACAGGGGAGCAATGAGCAGTTCTTC. Translating it yields CASSILGQGSNEQFF. The chain combines TRBV7-9 with TRBJ2-1, with TRBD1 matching 9 bases. CDR1 is SEHNR, CDR2 FQNEAQ, per germline (reference sequence). The V gene end was trimmed by 5 bases and the J gene end by 6 bases; junction bases not matched to a gene: 8. The CDR3 extends over 15 amino acids.